This TCR beta chain was captured by sequencing in a study of blood T cell repertoires in COVID-19. Study at large: PBMCs, B-cell-depleted T cells, or T cells provided the cDNA or gDNA that made up the material.

The CDR3 spans 13 residues. CDR1 is MNHEY and CDR2 is SVGAGI in the germline V gene. With 2 bases removed from V and 8 bases from J, the gap between germline ends came to 10 bases. This clone is a singleton in its sample. This study enrolled people aged about 18 to 90 from about two dozen US geographic areas. The method was immunoSEQ multiplex PCR; TCRdb's version includes in-frame clones alone and lacks a portion of them. The sample lists hundreds of thousands of clones, 75% to 90% occurring once. The V gene is TRBV6-5, the J gene TRBJ2-1; D possibly corresponds to TRBD2 (5 bases). This clonotype originated in a woman between 18 and 29 years old who had recovered from COVID-19. The sample consisted of PBMCs or T cells enriched from blood (not recorded which). CDR3 sequence reads: CASSYVSGDEQFF. Here the CDR3 DNA reads TGTGCCAGCAGTTACGTCTCCGGGGATGAGCAGTTCTTC.